This TCR beta chain stems from a study of beta chain features in type 1 diabetes. The study, taken as a whole, reports: Whether TCRB rearrangement is influenced by HLA type was left unresolved in this analysis. Shortening of TCRB CDR3s, moderate but significant, appeared in all four CD4+ subsets of Type 1 diabetes patients. With patients and controls alike, PCR might favor shorter templates to an equal degree.

As concerns this clone: The antigen remains unidentified.

The CDR3 sequence is 16 residues long. Germline values: CDR1 SEHNR, CDR2 FQNEAQ (reference sequence). V was clipped by 5 bases and J by 3 bases, with 17 bases between them. TCRB transcripts that were expressed got sequenced, as all of the isolated RNA had been reverse transcribed. Each sample of naive, central memory or regulatory T cells had, on average, roughly 3.6 million reads. Produced via immunoSEQ multiplex PCR; TCRdb's table is partial and in-frame only. The top ten clones hold around 0.45% of a sample with approximately 140,000 clones, approximately 52% of them seen once. This chain links TRBV7-9 with TRBJ2-1; D ambiguous. This receptor was taken from a man younger than 30 in good health. Input material: Tregs from blood. The chain's CDR3 is CASSTRSRPIYNEQFF. For the CDR3, the DNA is TGTGCCAGCAGCACACGGTCGCGGCCGATCTACAATGAGCAGTTCTTC.